This T cell receptor beta chain derives from a study of shared clonotypes between healthy human individuals. Study conclusions and caveats: Despite large depth, sorted-subset datasets appeared incompletely sequenced. Memory subsets had estimated richness that was generally smaller than that of naive subsets.

As for this clone: Its target is unknown.

Assay execution took place at the deep level. The authors split each subset's genomic DNA evenly across several immunoSEQ plates. Assay used: immunoSEQ multiplex PCR; TCRdb lists only in-frame clones, some missing. The table has around 1.6 million clones, around 98% seen once. Sequences were obtained from naive CD4+ T cells sorted from blood. The subset was: CD45RA+ positively selected. This sequence was found in a man aged 25-45 years in good health.

The CDR3 nucleotides read TGTGCCAGCAGTGTGAGACCGGACGGACTTAACACCGGGGAGCTGTTTTTT. It specifies CASSVRPDGLNTGELFF. The chain couples TRBV6-1 to TRBJ2-2; the D gene is possibly TRBD2 (5 bases). Germline V gene sequence: CDR1 MNHNS, CDR2 SASEGT. This CDR3 spans 17 amino acids. Trimming took 4 bases from V and 2 from J, leaving 17 bases between them.